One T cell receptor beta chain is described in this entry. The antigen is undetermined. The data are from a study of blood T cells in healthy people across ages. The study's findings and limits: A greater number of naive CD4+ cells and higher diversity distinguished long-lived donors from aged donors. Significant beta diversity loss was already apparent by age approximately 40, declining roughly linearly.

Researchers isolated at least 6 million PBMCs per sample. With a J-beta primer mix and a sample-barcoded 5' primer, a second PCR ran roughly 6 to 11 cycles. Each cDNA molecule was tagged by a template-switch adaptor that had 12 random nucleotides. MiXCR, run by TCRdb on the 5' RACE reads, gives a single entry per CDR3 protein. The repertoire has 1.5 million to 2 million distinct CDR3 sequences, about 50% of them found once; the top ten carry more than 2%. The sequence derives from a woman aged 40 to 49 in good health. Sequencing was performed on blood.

CDR3: CASSSSSGSIYEQYF. CDR3 coding DNA: TGTGCCAGCAGTTCCAGTTCTGGGAGTATCTACGAGCAGTACTTC. V is TRBV11-2 and J is TRBJ2-5; perhaps TRBD2 as D (5 bases). The tail of the sequence fits TRBJ2-7 better, so the J call may be wrong. The length of the CDR3 is 15 residues. Germline values: CDR1 SGHAT, CDR2 FQNNGV.